These 27 T cell receptor beta chains were sequenced from one sample in a study of blood T cell repertoires in COVID-19. Profiling relied on immunoSEQ multiplex PCR, and the TCRdb table lists in-frame clones only, not all of them. The profile shows fewer than 250,000 clones, approximately 88% of them singletons. Sequencing used PBMCs or T cells enriched from blood (not recorded which). These receptors were taken from a woman under 30 who had recovered from COVID-19.

This clone was found many times. The chain employs TRBV6-5 and TRBJ2-3; TRBD1 agrees at 8 bases. There are 14 residues in the CDR3. Germline CDR1 and CDR2: MNHEY and SVGAGI. V dropped 7 bases and J dropped 2; count of bases not matched to a gene: 5. This chain's CDR3 is CASTTDRVTDTQYF. DNA of the CDR3: TGTGCCAGCACCACGGACAGGGTCACAGATACGCAGTATTTT.

As regards this clone: Compared with germline, one end of the junction differs, possibly owing to a read error. This chain joins TRBV10-3 and TRBJ1-4, with 9 bases lining up with TRBD1. The CDR3 loop spans 17 amino acids. CDR1 ENHRY and CDR2 SYGVKD come from the germline V gene. The CDR3 nucleotides are TGTACCATCAGTGAAGATTACAGGGGGCTAGTTAATGAAAAACTGTTTTTT. This translates into CTISEDYRGLVNEKLFF.

This chain links TRBV20-1 with TRBJ1-5; 7 bases agree with TRBD1. V shed 3 bases and J 7 bases; nucleotides not matched to a gene: 9. Germline CDR1 is DFQATT and CDR2 is SNEGSKA (reference sequence). This CDR3 contains 14 residues. The CDR3 reads CSASEGARGQPQHF. The CDR3 nucleotides read TGCAGTGCTAGTGAGGGGGCAAGGGGACAGCCCCAGCATTTT.

This chain connects TRBV7-9 to TRBJ1-4, with 8 bases aligning to TRBD1. The V and J ends lost 5 bases and 8 bases, in that order; junction bases with no gene match: 13. Germline V lookup: CDR1 SEHNR, CDR2 FQNEAQ (reference sequence). The CDR3 sequence is 16 residues long. In DNA, the CDR3 is TGTGCCAGCAGCGGATCAGGGGGCCTGAGTAGCGAAAAACTGTTTTTT. This translates into CASSGSGGLSSEKLFF.

The chain has TRBV2 and TRBJ1-1, with 9 positions matching TRBD1. Germline values: CDR1 SNHLY, CDR2 FYNNEI. V lost 4 bases and J lost 1; bases outside the gene matches: 4. This CDR3 has 15 residues. CDR3 sequence (DNA): TGTGCCAGCAGTGGGACAGGGGTCGGGAACACTGAAGCTTTCTTT. This codes for CASSGTGVGNTEAFF.

The V and J genes are TRBV6-1 and TRBJ1-1, with D possibly matching TRBD1 (6 bases). The V and J ends lost 3 bases and 4 bases respectively, with 12 bases between them. The CDR3 sequence is 14 residues long. CDR1 and CDR2 from the germline V gene are MNHNS and SASEGT. CDR3 coding DNA: TGTGCCAGCAGTGAGGTGACAGGCGGCACTGAAGCTTTCTTT. This codes for CASSEVTGGTEAFF.

V gene TRBV5-4 combines with J gene TRBJ1-2; D gene uncertain. The germline V gene encodes CDR1 SGHNT and CDR2 YYREEE (reference sequence). Trimming took 7 bases from V and 2 from J, leaving 12 bases between them. The CDR3 has 13 residues. The CDR3 sequence is CASRLDGNYGYTF. CDR3 DNA sequence: TGTGCCAGCCGATTGGACGGGAACTATGGCTACACCTTC.

V usage is TRBV5-1 and J usage is TRBJ1-1; D call uncertain. Germline V CDR1 and CDR2: SGHRS, YFSETQ. This CDR3 region has 15 residues. V lost 6 bases and J 7 bases, leaving 22 bases between the germline ends. The CDR3 here is CASKLGSLEIGEAFF. The CDR3 DNA follows: TGCGCCAGCAAGCTTGGGTCATTGGAGATAGGTGAAGCTTTCTTT.

The rearrangement uses TRBV24-1 and TRBJ2-7; perhaps TRBD2 as D (6 bases). V was clipped by 2 bases and J by 5 bases, with 9 bases between them. CDR1 and CDR2 from the germline V gene are KGHDR and SFDVKD. The CDR3 covers 13 residues. The CDR3 DNA sequence: TGTGCCACCAGTGATTGGGGGGTCAACGAGCAGTACTTC. The encoded protein is CATSDWGVNEQYF.

Regarding this clone: Other DNA sequences from this sample encode an identical CDR3 as well. The chain joins TRBV9 to TRBJ2-3; 9 bases line up with TRBD2. Germline trimming cut 3 bases from V and 6 bases from J; bases unmatched to any gene: 5. Looked up from germline, CDR1 is SGDLS and CDR2 is YYNGEE. The CDR3 contains 14 residues. CDR3 coding DNA: TGTGCCAGCAGCGCCAGCGGGGGGTCCGATACGCAGTATTTT. It specifies CASSASGGSDTQYF.

The CDR3 DNA is TGTGCCAGTAGTATAGGGCAGGCCGTGGTTGAATGCACCTTC. Translating it yields CASSIGQAVVECTF. This chain uses TRBV19 with TRBJ1-2; no reliable D call. Germline CDR1 and CDR2: LNHDA and SQIVND (reference sequence). This CDR3 comprises 14 residues. Trimming shortened V by 1 base and J by 13 bases, and 19 bases separated the two germline ends.

The V and J genes are TRBV2 and TRBJ1-1; D may be TRBD1 (5 bases). With 10 bases removed from V and 0 bases from J, the gap between germline ends came to 18 bases. CDR1 SNHLY and CDR2 FYNNEI come from the germline V gene. CDR3 length: 15 amino acids. The CDR3 nucleotides are TGTGCCACCTTAAGCAGGGTGTCTTTGAACACTGAAGCTTTCTTT. Translation gives CATLSRVSLNTEAFF.

This rearrangement joins TRBV2 to TRBJ2-1; 8 positions match TRBD1. This CDR3 spans 16 amino acids. Germline CDR1 reads SNHLY; CDR2 reads FYNNEI. The J segment lost 7 bases and the V segment lost 10 bases, leaving 18 bases of the junction unmatched. As DNA, the CDR3 is TGTGCCACTATGGGTACAGGGGGTAGGGCTTATAATGAGCAGTTCTTC. It specifies CATMGTGGRAYNEQFF.

This chain links TRBV12-3 or TRBV12-4 with TRBJ1-6; weak D call: TRBD1 (5 bases). The CDR3 covers 13 residues. V lost 3 bases, J lost 8 bases, and 8 bases lay in between. As DNA, the CDR3 is TGTGCCAGCAGTTTTGACAGAGATTCACCCCTCCACTTT. Translated: CASSFDRDSPLHF.

J is TRBJ1-6 and V is TRBV2; D is perhaps TRBD1 (5 bases). With 7 bases removed from V and 9 bases from J, the gap between germline ends came to 16 bases. This CDR3 spans 14 amino acids. CDR1 and CDR2 (germline): SNHLY, FYNNEI. As DNA, the CDR3 is TGTGCCAGCATGTTTTGGGGGGAGGGTTCACCCCTCCACTTT. This encodes CASMFWGEGSPLHF.

The chain joins TRBV19 to TRBJ1-2; TRBD1 is a possible D gene (6 bases). This CDR3 contains 16 residues. V was clipped by 5 bases and J by 2 bases, with 18 bases between them. Germline V CDR1 and CDR2: LNHDA, SQIVND (reference sequence). In DNA, the CDR3 is TGTGCCAGTAGTCCCCTCACAGGGATGCTGAACTATGGCTACACCTTC. Amino acids: CASSPLTGMLNYGYTF.

The V and J genes are TRBV3-1 (or the pseudogene TRBV3-2) and TRBJ2-4; 13 bases agree with TRBD2. The trim removed 3 bases at V and 0 bases at J, leaving 8 bases unmatched. The germline V gene encodes CDR1 LGHDT and CDR2 YNNKEL (reference sequence). The CDR3 runs 19 residues. The CDR3 sequence is CASSHGTSGETLAKNIQYF. CDR3 sequence (DNA): TGTGCCAGCAGCCATGGGACTAGCGGGGAAACGCTAGCCAAAAACATTCAGTACTTC.

This clone was counted a few times. The gene calls are TRBV28 and TRBJ2-7; perhaps TRBD1 as D (6 bases). The germline V gene has CDR1 MDHEN and CDR2 SYDVKM. The germline V and J ends were trimmed by 4 bases and 4 bases, with 11 bases remaining between them. The CDR3 totals 13 residues. Written as DNA, the CDR3 is TGTGCCAGCAGTTATCAACAGGGTTACGAGCAGTACTTC. This encodes CASSYQQGYEQYF.

The chain recombines TRBV5-1 with TRBJ1-2; TRBD1 matches at 7 bases. The CDR3 is made up of 15 amino acids. The J segment lost 3 bases and the V segment lost 2 bases, leaving 7 bases of the junction unmatched. The germline CDR1 and CDR2 sequences are SGHRS and YFSETQ. The CDR3 nucleotides read TGCGCCAGCAGCTTAGGGACAGATGGCGACTATGGCTACACCTTC. Translation gives CASSLGTDGDYGYTF.

On this clone itself: The same CDR3 is also encoded by other DNA sequences in this sample. The genes are TRBV5-4 and TRBJ2-1; 7 bases are shared with TRBD1. Germline CDR1 and CDR2: SGHNT and YYREEE (reference sequence). V lost 0 bases, J lost 6 bases, and 0 bases stayed unmatched. The CDR3 is 13 amino acids. CDR3 amino acids: CASSLAGGNEQFF. The CDR3 bases are TGTGCCAGCAGCTTGGCAGGGGGCAATGAGCAGTTCTTC.

The rearrangement links TRBV29-1 to TRBJ2-7, with TRBD1 as a possible D gene (6 bases). CDR1 is SQVTM and CDR2 is ANQGSEA in the germline V gene. CDR3 length: 11 residues. The V end was cut by 6 bases, the J end by 3 bases, with 9 bases between. In nucleotides, the CDR3 is TGCAGCGTGGGGGCCCACTACGAGCAGTACTTC. Translation gives CSVGAHYEQYF.

CDR3 in amino acids: CASSGRGDRDKGTQYF. The CDR3 bases are TGTGCCAGCAGTGGGAGAGGGGACAGGGATAAGGGTACGCAGTATTTT. The J gene is TRBJ2-3, the V gene TRBV27, with 9 positions matching TRBD1. This CDR3 has 16 residues. With V trimmed by 5 bases and J by 8 bases, 14 bases remained unmatched. Germline V gene sequence: CDR1 MNHEY, CDR2 SMNVEV (reference sequence).

The chain employs TRBV28 and TRBJ1-5; 7 bases agree with TRBD1. The CDR3 is 16 residues long. CDR1 MDHEN and CDR2 SYDVKM come from the germline V gene. With V trimmed by 4 bases and J by 2 bases, 8 bases remained unmatched. The CDR3 bases are TGTGCCAGCAGTTATAGTGGGACAGTGGGCAATCAGCCCCAGCATTTT. Its protein product is CASSYSGTVGNQPQHF.

The V call is TRBV4-1, the J call TRBJ1-2, with a tentative D call TRBD1 (6 bases). V lost 0 bases and J 4 bases, leaving 15 bases between the germline ends. The germline gives CDR1 MGHRA, CDR2 YSYEKL. The CDR3 sequence is 16 residues long. CDR3 in amino acids: CASSQETGGGPYGYTF. CDR3 DNA: TGCGCCAGCAGCCAAGAGACAGGCGGGGGTCCCTATGGCTACACCTTC.

The V and J genes are TRBV25-1 and TRBJ2-3; 10 nucleotides align to TRBD1. Germline V gene sequence: CDR1 MGHDK, CDR2 SYGVNS. The CDR3 consists of 16 residues. After removal of 4 bases from V and 3 bases from J, the junction contained 7 bases not matched to a gene. CDR3 region: CASSVSTGGLTDTQYF. The CDR3 DNA is TGTGCCAGCAGTGTGTCGACAGGGGGCTTGACAGATACGCAGTATTTT.

In DNA, the CDR3 is TGTGCCAGCAGCTTATATACAGGGTTGCCTTTCTTT. Translated, it gives CASSLYTGLPFF. The chain carries TRBV7-2 and TRBJ1-1, with a weak D call TRBD1 (6 bases). CDR1 is SGHTA, CDR2 FQGNSA, per germline. V was trimmed by 2 bases and J by 12 bases, leaving 13 bases between them. This CDR3 region has 12 residues.

The rearrangement joins TRBV6-5 to TRBJ1-1, with D hard to call. The V gene's germline CDR1 is MNHEY and CDR2 SVGAGI. V lost 5 bases to trimming and J lost 5 bases, with 12 bases between them. CDR3 length: 13 residues. CDR3 protein: CASSIGPGTEAFF. CDR3 sequence (DNA): TGTGCCAGCAGTATCGGACCGGGGACTGAAGCTTTCTTT.